A selection of T cell receptor beta chains follows, all from one sample in a study of CD8 T cells in ankylosing spondylitis. TCRdb passed the 5' RACE reads through MiXCR, listing each CDR3 protein once. There are approximately 88,000 distinct CDR3 sequences in the sample; about 9% occur only once, and over 4.5% lies in the top ten. Specimen: blood, either unsorted or a sorted T cell fraction (not recorded which). The origin of the receptors is a male donor with ankylosing spondylitis or in good health (not recorded which). CDR3s include the opening cysteine and the closing phenylalanine or tryptophan. The D gene is left open where the match is weak. Clone size is shown for a subset of rows, as once, few, many or a class of expanded clone.

D gene	V gene	clone size	J gene	CDR3 DNA	CDR3 protein
TRBD1	TRBV4-1	few	TRBJ2-7	TGCGCCAGCAGCCCAGAAGGACAGGGGCGATACTACGAGCAGTACTTC	CASSPEGQGRYYEQYF
-	TRBV7-8	many	TRBJ1-5	TGTGCCAGCAGCCTAGAGGGAAGGCGAGGCCAGCCCCAGCATTTT	CASSLEGRRGQPQHF
TRBD1	TRBV6-1	-	TRBJ1-1	TGTGCCAGCAGTGTACCAACGGGACAGCCAGACGAAGCTTTCTTT	CASSVPTGQPDEAFF
-	TRBV20-1	many	TRBJ2-5	TGCAGTGCCCTCACCAGGGAGACCCAGTACTTC	CSALTRETQYF
-	TRBV5-1	many	TRBJ2-2	TGCGCCAGCACGGGGACCGGGGAGCTGTTTTTT	CASTGTGELFF
-	TRBV5-1	many	TRBJ2-1	TGCGCCAGCAGCTCGAACCCTACCGGGACGGTGATATCCTACAATGAGCAGTTCTTC	CASSSNPTGTVISYNEQFF
-	TRBV20-1	-	TRBJ2-7	TGCAGTGCCCGCCCCCCTGATCTTCGCTCTTACTACGTGTGGGAGCAGTACTTC	CSARPPDLRSYYVWEQYF
-	TRBV3-1	few	TRBJ2-1	TGTGCCAGCAGCCAAGTGCGACAGGCGAACAATGAGCAGTTCTTC	CASSQVRQANNEQFF
-	TRBV12-3/TRBV12-4	few	TRBJ2-7	TGTGCCAGCAGTTTAGGAGGGAGCCCCTACGAGCAGTACTTC	CASSLGGSPYEQYF
TRBD1	TRBV28	many	TRBJ1-6	TGTGCCAGCAGTCCCCGGGACAGGGGGCGATTCACCCTCCACTTT	CASSPRDRGRFTLHF
TRBD1	TRBV5-4	-	TRBJ1-4	TGTGCCAGCAGCTTGAAAGGGGGCGGTAATGAAAAACTGTTTTTT	CASSLKGGGNEKLFF
TRBD2	TRBV12-3/TRBV12-4	many	TRBJ2-5	TGTGCCAGCAGTTTCGGGGGGGATGAGACCCAGTACTTC	CASSFGGDETQYF
TRBD2	TRBV28	many	TRBJ2-1	TGTGCCAGCAGTTCGGGGGGGGGCTCCTACAATGAGCAGTTCTTC	CASSSGGGSYNEQFF
-	TRBV2	many	TRBJ1-2	TGTGCCAGCAGTGAGGACCTACTCTATGGCTACACCTTC	CASSEDLLYGYTF
TRBD1	TRBV12-3/TRBV12-4	-	TRBJ2-5	TGTGCCAGCAGTCCGTCGGGACAGGCATTAGGAGAGACCCAGTACTTC	CASSPSGQALGETQYF
TRBD1	TRBV11-2	many	TRBJ2-1	TGTGCCAGCACCTTACGGACAGGGGGCTCGTATGAGCAGTTCTTC	CASTLRTGGSYEQFF
-	TRBV7-2	-	TRBJ2-3	TGTGCCAGCAGCACCCCCGCCCGATTTTTGAAGACAGATACGCAGTATTTT	CASSTPARFLKTDTQYF
TRBD2	TRBV3-1	-	TRBJ2-1	TGTGCCAGCTGCCAGCATTACGGGGGGGCCTCCTACAATGAGCAGTTCTTC	CASCQHYGGASYNEQFF
-	TRBV5-1	many	TRBJ2-1	TGCGCCAGCAGCCCGGGGGGCAGGGTACGTTCGGATGAGCAGTTCTTC	CASSPGGRVRSDEQFF
-	TRBV24-1	many	TRBJ2-2	TGTGCCACCAGTGATCGCGGGGACGGGGCCGGGGAGCTGTTTTTT	CATSDRGDGAGELFF
TRBD1	TRBV5-1	few	TRBJ2-1	TGCGCCAGCAGCTTGGGGGACAGGGGAGCCTACAATGAGCAGTTCTTC	CASSLGDRGAYNEQFF
-	TRBV12-3/TRBV12-4	-	TRBJ2-5	TGTGCCAGCAGTTTAGGGGGGGGGGCCCATGAGACCCAGTACTTC	CASSLGGGAHETQYF
-	TRBV27	many	TRBJ1-5	TGTGCCAGCAGTCCTTTTGGGTACAATCAGCCCCAGCATTTT	CASSPFGYNQPQHF
TRBD2	TRBV7-9	few	TRBJ2-3	TGTGCCAGCAGCGCCGTAGCGGGGGCTTTCACAGATACGCAGTATTTT	CASSAVAGAFTDTQYF
-	TRBV11-1	many	TRBJ2-1	TGTGCCAGCAGCGTAGGGGTGCTGGGGGAGACAATCTACAATGAGCAGTTCTTC	CASSVGVLGETIYNEQFF
TRBD1	TRBV7-2	many	TRBJ2-3	TGTGCCAGCAGCTCCCGGACAGGGGGCACAGATACGCAGTATTTT	CASSSRTGGTDTQYF
TRBD2	TRBV2	few	TRBJ2-7	TGTGCCAGCAGCTTCGAGCGGGGTTTTGGCGAGCAGTACTTC	CASSFERGFGEQYF
-	TRBV3-1	many	TRBJ2-1	TGTGCCAGCAGCCAAGTGGGCGATCGTAGGCAGTTCTTC	CASSQVGDRRQFF
-	TRBV11-1	few	TRBJ1-5	TGTGCCAGCAGCTTAGACGGCAGCGGTAATCAGCCCCAGCATTTT	CASSLDGSGNQPQHF
TRBD1	TRBV5-1	many	TRBJ1-1	TGCGCCAGCAGCCCCCGAGGGACAGCCCAGAACACTGAAGCTTTCTTT	CASSPRGTAQNTEAFF
-	TRBV7-3	many	TRBJ2-3	TGTGCCAGCAGCTTCACGGGGCTTTGGGATACGCAGTATTTT	CASSFTGLWDTQYF
TRBD1	TRBV7-8	many	TRBJ1-1	TGTGCCAGCAGCCTCGGACAGGTGGCGTACGCTTTCTTT	CASSLGQVAYAFF
-	TRBV27	many	TRBJ2-7	TGTGCCAGCAGCAGGGGTAGCCTTCCTTCCTACGAGCAGTACTTC	CASSRGSLPSYEQYF
-	TRBV19	-	TRBJ2-3	TGTGCCAGTAGTAGTGCCGACTACGATCGGGATACGCAGTATTTT	CASSSADYDRDTQYF
TRBD2	TRBV7-3	many	TRBJ2-1	TGTGCCAGCAGGCGCACTAGCGACTCCTACAATGAGCAGTTCTTC	CASRRTSDSYNEQFF
TRBD1	TRBV6-2/TRBV6-3	-	TRBJ2-7	TGTGCCAGCAATCTCCGGGACAGGCCCTTCTACGAGCAGTACTTC	CASNLRDRPFYEQYF
-	TRBV11-2	many	TRBJ2-1	TGTGCCAGCAGCTTAGATCGCGCGGATAACAATGAGCAGTTCTTC	CASSLDRADNNEQFF
TRBD1	TRBV6-5	many	TRBJ1-2	TGTGCCAGCAGTAACCCGGGACAGCCTCCGTATGGCTACACCTTC	CASSNPGQPPYGYTF
-	TRBV3-1	many	TRBJ2-5	TGTGCCAGCAGCTCATCCGGGACGGCCCAAGAGACCCAGTACTTC	CASSSSGTAQETQYF
-	TRBV5-1	many	TRBJ1-1	TGCGCCAGCAGCCCGGGACTGCTGAACACTGAAGCTTTCTTT	CASSPGLLNTEAFF